The 32 T cell receptor beta chains below all came from one sample that was sequenced in a study of OX40 agonist ivuxolimab in advanced cancers. Here immunoSEQ multiplex PCR was the method, and the copy in TCRdb shows in-frame clones only, minus some. The sample carries about 50,000 clones, over 65% recorded once. The specimen comprised CD4+ or CD8+ T cells sorted from blood, sampled in a trial of the OX40 agonist ivuxolimab. The source of these receptors is an adult with an advanced solid tumor such as melanoma, head and neck, liver or kidney cancer.

This chain uses TRBV30 with TRBJ2-7; perhaps TRBD1 as D (6 bases). The CDR3 is 13 amino acids. V was shortened by 1 base and J by 3 bases, with 10 bases between the two germline ends. The germline V gene encodes CDR1 GTSNPN and CDR2 SVGIG (reference sequence). This CDR3 reads CAWSGDKVYEQYF. The CDR3 nucleotides are TGTGCCTGGAGTGGGGACAAAGTCTACGAGCAGTACTTC.

This rearrangement joins TRBV7-9 to TRBJ1-6; D is uncertain. The CDR3 runs 12 residues. The V gene's germline CDR1 is SEHNR and CDR2 FQNEAQ (reference sequence). The germline V and J ends were trimmed by 1 base and 7 bases, with 2 bases remaining between them. The CDR3 sequence: CASSLGNSPLHF. The CDR3 region has the DNA TGTGCCAGCAGCTTAGGAAATTCACCCCTCCACTTT.

The J gene is TRBJ1-3, the V gene TRBV6-1, with TRBD1 as a possible D gene (5 bases). CDR3 length equals 14 residues. Trimming took 2 bases from V and 8 from J, leaving 13 bases between them. Germline V gives CDR1 MNHNS, CDR2 SASEGT. CDR3 sequence reads: CASSESTVEDTIYF. As DNA, the CDR3 is TGTGCCAGCAGTGAATCGACAGTGGAAGACACCATATATTTT.

This rearrangement joins TRBV30 to TRBJ2-7; 10 positions match TRBD2. CDR3 length: 13 amino acids. Germline CDR1 reads GTSNPN; CDR2 reads SVGIG (reference sequence). Unmatched junction bases numbered 2, after V lost 4 bases and J lost 2 bases. In nucleotides, the CDR3 is TGTGCCTGGAACAGCGGGGGGGCCTACGAGCAGTACTTC. Its translation is CAWNSGGAYEQYF.

This clone was counted a few times. This chain connects TRBV9 to TRBJ1-2; 7 positions agree with TRBD1. J lost 0 bases, V lost 4 bases, and 3 bases had no gene match. Germline CDR1 and CDR2: SGDLS and YYNGEE. CDR3 size: 14 residues. CDR3 bases: TGTGCCAGCAGCCGCGGACAGGCTAACTATGGCTACACCTTC. It specifies CASSRGQANYGYTF.

The chain has TRBV10-3 and TRBJ2-1; 10 bases align to TRBD2. CDR1 ENHRY and CDR2 SYGVKD come from the germline V gene. This CDR3 contains 16 residues. After removal of 6 bases from V and 5 bases from J, the junction contained 10 bases not matched to a gene. The CDR3 region is CAIRKASGGPNNEQFF. The CDR3 region has the DNA TGTGCCATCAGAAAGGCTAGCGGGGGACCTAACAATGAGCAGTTCTTC.

This rearrangement joins TRBV7-3 to TRBJ2-5, with 7 nucleotides matching TRBD1. Trimming cost V 1 base and J 2 bases; bases outside gene matches: 4. The CDR3 sequence is 15 residues long. Per the germline V gene, CDR1 is SGHTA and CDR2 is FQGTGA. The CDR3 DNA sequence: TGTGCCAGCAGCTTAAGCCAACAGGGGCAAGAGACCCAGTACTTC. It is translated as CASSLSQQGQETQYF.

This rearrangement joins TRBV5-4 to TRBJ1-1, with D maybe TRBD1 (6 bases). Germline CDR1 reads SGHNT; CDR2 reads YYREEE (reference sequence). The CDR3 is made up of 14 amino acids. V lost 4 bases and J lost 6, with 16 bases in between. CDR3 DNA: TGTGCCAGCAGCAGGGATAACAGGGAGGCTGAAGCTTTCTTT. Amino acid sequence: CASSRDNREAEAFF.

The rearrangement uses TRBV5-1 and TRBJ1-1; D unresolved. V was clipped by 4 bases and J by 0 bases, with 10 bases between them. Germline lookup yields CDR1 SGHRS and CDR2 YFSETQ. CDR3 length equals 14 residues. CDR3 sequence reads: CASSLQILNTEAFF. CDR3 DNA: TGCGCCAGCAGCCTACAAATTTTGAACACTGAAGCTTTCTTT.

The rearrangement links TRBV12-5 to TRBJ2-1; 10 bases are shared with TRBD2. V shed 5 bases, J shed 13 bases, and the junction held 11 bases outside the gene matches. CDR1 is LGHNT and CDR2 is FRNRAP in the germline V gene. This CDR3 comprises 14 residues. In nucleotides, the CDR3 is TGTGCTAGTGGTCTATCGGGGACTAGCGTTTCCCAGTTCTTC. It translates to CASGLSGTSVSQFF.

The rearrangement joins TRBV9 to TRBJ2-5; D gene ambiguous. Germline values: CDR1 SGDLS, CDR2 YYNGEE. V lost 0 bases, J lost 5 bases, and 11 bases lay in between. The CDR3 extends over 14 amino acids. DNA of the CDR3: TGTGCCAGCAGCGTAGATGTCCGTAGTGAGACCCAGTACTTC. Amino acids: CASSVDVRSETQYF.

V gene TRBV27 combines with J gene TRBJ2-1; 9 bases align to TRBD1. The CDR3 totals 14 residues. Per the germline V gene, CDR1 is MNHEY and CDR2 is SMNVEV (reference sequence). The ends lost 8 bases at V and 9 bases at J; junction bases unmatched: 11. CDR3 in amino acids: CASHTGTGPPEQFF. The CDR3 region has the DNA TGTGCCAGCCACACCGGGACAGGGCCTCCTGAGCAGTTCTTC.

This chain joins TRBV19 and TRBJ1-1; D uncertain. Germline loops: CDR1 LNHDA, CDR2 SQIVND (reference sequence). V lost 4 bases and J lost 4, with 16 bases in between. The CDR3 is 15 residues long. The CDR3 is CASSTLTTMGTEAFF. The CDR3 coding sequence is TGTGCCAGTAGTACGTTAACAACCATGGGCACTGAAGCTTTCTTT.

The genes are TRBV19 and TRBJ1-1, with 9 bases fitting TRBD1. Trimming cost V 10 bases and J 3 bases; bases outside gene matches: 15. Germline lookup yields CDR1 LNHDA and CDR2 SQIVND (reference sequence). This CDR3 is built from 16 residues. For the CDR3, the DNA is TGTGCCACCAGAACATTACAGGGGGCGCGGGACACTGAAGCTTTCTTT. Protein product: CATRTLQGARDTEAFF.

The J gene is TRBJ2-1, the V gene TRBV2; the D gene is possibly TRBD1 (5 bases). The length of the CDR3 is 17 residues. V gave up 6 bases and J gave up 0 bases, with 18 bases separating them. Germline CDR1 reads SNHLY; CDR2 reads FYNNEI. The CDR3, as DNA: TGTGCCAGCAGGGGGTTTAGGGGCACCCGCTCCTACAATGAGCAGTTCTTC. It codes for CASRGFRGTRSYNEQFF.

A note on this clone: Distinct nucleotide sequences in the sample also encode this CDR3. The chain combines TRBV30 with TRBJ2-7, with a weak D call TRBD1 (5 bases). The CDR3 consists of 14 residues. From germline, CDR1 is GTSNPN and CDR2 SVGIG (reference sequence). Trimming removed 0 bases at V and 2 bases at J, with 11 bases between. As DNA, the CDR3 is TGTGCCTGGAGTGTGGGGCAGGGCCCCTACGAGCAGTACTTC. Translated, it gives CAWSVGQGPYEQYF.

The chain has TRBV7-9 and TRBJ1-1, with TRBD1 as a possible D gene (5 bases). CDR3 size: 15 residues. The V gene's germline CDR1 is SEHNR and CDR2 FQNEAQ (reference sequence). V lost 1 base and J lost 0, with 9 bases in between. The CDR3 region has the DNA TGTGCCAGCAGCTTAGATCAGGGTCTGAACACTGAAGCTTTCTTT. This codes for CASSLDQGLNTEAFF.

This clone was found a few times. The V call is TRBV4-1, the J call TRBJ2-1; TRBD2 agrees at 7 bases. The J segment lost 7 bases and the V segment lost 1 base, leaving 19 bases of the junction unmatched. CDR1 and CDR2 (germline): MGHRA, YSYEKL. The CDR3 runs 19 residues. The CDR3: CASSQGLLGRGVGANEQFF. Written as DNA, the CDR3 is TGCGCCAGCAGCCAAGGACTTCTAGGTCGGGGGGTAGGGGCGAATGAGCAGTTCTTC.

This chain uses TRBV10-3 with TRBJ2-7; 7 nucleotides align to TRBD1. Trimming cost V 5 bases and J 0 bases; bases outside gene matches: 7. The CDR3 covers 15 residues. Germline values: CDR1 ENHRY, CDR2 SYGVKD. CDR3 amino acids: CAISPRGTDSYEQYF. The DNA of the CDR3 is TGTGCCATCAGTCCCAGGGGGACAGACTCCTACGAGCAGTACTTC.

This clone rates as medium-sized. The chain is built from TRBV10-3 and TRBJ2-7; the D gene is possibly TRBD1 (5 bases). V was trimmed by 7 bases and J by 6 bases, leaving 16 bases between them. Germline V gene lookup returns CDR1 ENHRY and CDR2 SYGVKD. The CDR3 covers 13 residues. The CDR3 region has the DNA TGTGCCATCAAAGGCCACAAAGGGGTCGAGCAGTACTTC. Translated: CAIKGHKGVEQYF.

This clone was seen a handful of times. The J gene is TRBJ1-6, the V gene TRBV18; D gene uncertain. CDR1 and CDR2 (germline): KGHSH, LQKENI. The germline V and J ends were trimmed by 3 bases and 8 bases, with 5 bases remaining between them. This CDR3 contains 12 residues. For the CDR3, the DNA is TGTGCCAGCTCACCCGGGGATTCACCCCTCCACTTT. Its protein product is CASSPGDSPLHF.

The chain combines TRBV7-2 with TRBJ2-7; the match to TRBD1 covers 7 bases. V lost 4 bases, J lost 6 bases, and 9 bases stayed unmatched. The CDR3 length is 14 residues. CDR1 and CDR2 (germline): SGHTA, FQGNSA. Written as DNA, the CDR3 is TGTGCCAGCAGCTCGTTGGGGGACAGATCCGAGCAGTACTTC. Translating it yields CASSSLGDRSEQYF.

Only a few counts were recorded for this clone. The chain employs TRBV6-1 and TRBJ1-5; no definite D call. V shed 7 bases and J shed 4 bases, with 8 bases lying between them. Germline-derived CDR1 and CDR2 are MNHNS and SASEGT. This CDR3 has 12 residues. This CDR3 is CASTQRNQPQHF. CDR3 in DNA: TGTGCCAGCACCCAGAGGAATCAGCCCCAGCATTTT.

The genes are TRBV30 and TRBJ1-6; D not certain. Trimming pared 4 bases from V and 8 bases from J, leaving 12 bases between. Germline CDR1 reads GTSNPN; CDR2 reads SVGIG (reference sequence). The CDR3 runs to 13 residues. The CDR3 sequence: CAWTGLSDSPLHF. The CDR3 DNA follows: TGTGCCTGGACAGGTCTTAGCGATTCACCCCTCCACTTT.

The J gene is TRBJ1-1, the V gene TRBV4-3; tentative D call: TRBD1 (6 bases). This CDR3 has 14 residues. V shed 0 bases and J shed 8 bases, with 13 bases lying between them. CDR1 is LGHNA, CDR2 YSLEER, per germline. The CDR3 sequence: CASSQDGGTKEAFF. The CDR3 DNA reads as TGCGCCAGCAGCCAAGATGGGGGGACAAAGGAAGCTTTCTTT.

V gene TRBV6-1 combines with J gene TRBJ1-1; 7 positions match TRBD1. CDR3 length equals 14 residues. V lost 6 bases to trimming and J lost 4 bases; unmatched junction nucleotides: 8. CDR1 and CDR2 (germline): MNHNS, SASEGT. The CDR3 spells CASSPTGLGTEAFF. CDR3 coding DNA: TGTGCCAGCAGCCCGACAGGGTTAGGCACTGAAGCTTTCTTT.

The DNA for the CDR3 is TGCGCCAGCAGCAGAGACGGGGGGGCGGACTACTACGAGCAGTACTTC. It encodes CASSRDGGADYYEQYF. V gene TRBV4-1 combines with J gene TRBJ2-5; 8 bases map to TRBD2. TRBJ2-7 matches the DNA end more closely, so the J call is doubtful. CDR3 length: 16 amino acids. CDR1 and CDR2 (germline): MGHRA, YSYEKL.

The chain links TRBV14 to TRBJ2-7; possibly TRBD1 or TRBD2 for D (6 bases each). Trimming pared 4 bases from V and 7 bases from J, leaving 17 bases between. The CDR3 is 14 amino acids. From germline, CDR1 is SGHDN and CDR2 FVKESK. The CDR3 bases are TGTGCCAGCAGCCCCTCGGCTTGGAGGGGGGAGCAGTACTTC. Amino acid sequence: CASSPSAWRGEQYF.

CDR3 nucleotides: TGTGCCAGCAGCTTAGCCCCGGACAGGGCCAGAAATTCACCCCTCCACTTT. Amino acid sequence: CASSLAPDRARNSPLHF. V gene TRBV7-2 combines with J gene TRBJ1-6; 8 nucleotides match TRBD1. Germline V gene lookup returns CDR1 SGHTA and CDR2 FQGNSA. The ends lost 0 bases at V and 7 bases at J; junction bases unmatched: 8. The CDR3 loop spans 17 amino acids.

The chain uses TRBV6-1 and TRBJ2-5, with 8 positions matching TRBD2. This CDR3 has 17 residues. The germline CDR1 and CDR2 sequences are MNHNS and SASEGT. The V gene end was trimmed by 0 bases and the J gene end by 5 bases; junction bases not matched to a gene: 11. CDR3 coding DNA: TGTGCCAGCAGTGAAGCGCATACTAGCGGATTCATCGAGACCCAGTACTTC. Translated, it gives CASSEAHTSGFIETQYF.

CDR3 nucleotides: TGTGCCATCAGTGGCCCGGGGTTCTCAGATACGCAGTATTTT. Its protein is CAISGPGFSDTQYF. The chain carries TRBV10-3 and TRBJ2-3; possible D gene TRBD2, 5 bases. CDR3 length: 14 residues. The V gene lost 4 bases and the J gene lost 4 bases, with 12 bases spanning the gap. CDR1 is ENHRY and CDR2 is SYGVKD in the germline V gene.

The V and J genes are TRBV4-1 and TRBJ1-3; D ambiguous. Germline values: CDR1 MGHRA, CDR2 YSYEKL. The CDR3 loop spans 13 amino acids. With 3 bases removed from V and 2 bases from J, the gap between germline ends came to 5 bases. The CDR3 here is CASSQEPGNTIYF. The DNA of the CDR3 is TGCGCCAGCAGCCAGGAACCTGGAAACACCATATATTTT.